The entry below describes one T cell receptor beta chain. Its antigen is as yet unknown. The record originates from a study of a mutant IDH1 vaccine in newly diagnosed glioma. Looking at the study overall: In some groups vaccination began 4-6 weeks post-radiotherapy; others received it with temozolomide. Treated patients, around 60% male and 37.5% female, averaged approximately 40 years of age.

Findings and caveats of the study: It seemed that pseudoprogression was not linked to changes in the top peripheral T cell clonotypes.

Produced via immunoSEQ multiplex PCR; TCRdb's table is partial and in-frame only. The sample shows 35,000 to 50,000 clones, about 92% of them seen only once. With 4 bases clipped from V and 1 base from J, the junction kept 3 bases outside the gene matches. The V gene's germline CDR1 is MDHEN and CDR2 SYDVKM. The CDR3 extends over 16 amino acids. Stated time point: week 35, safety follow-up. It was 300 ug of mutant IDH1 20-mer peptide that made up each vaccine dose, given with topical imiquimod. Sequenced here: PBMCs, sampled from a glioma patient whose treatment included an IDH1 peptide vaccine. This sequence originates from a man aged 45-60 years with glioma. The chain links TRBV28 to TRBJ2-3; 12 nucleotides match TRBD1. CDR3 DNA: TGTGCCAGCAGTTCGGGACAGGGGGCTCGCACAGATACGCAGTATTTT. Protein sequence: CASSSGQGARTDTQYF.